This T cell receptor beta chain was sequenced for a study of T cells in Graves' hyperthyroidism and ophthalmopathy. Amplification of TCR beta CDR3 regions used RNA as the template. The primer set for the first-round RT-PCR of the TCR CDR3 was HTBI. Via MiXCR, TCRdb re-called the multiplex PCR reads, giving one row per CDR3 protein. The data contain around 800,000 distinct CDR3 sequences, around 38% of them singletons. Patients aged 18 to 65 had newly diagnosed hyperthyroidism of under 2 months' duration. Uncontrolled infection, other autoimmune disease, pregnancy and lactation each barred patients from inclusion. Findings and limits, study-wide: Blood samples included most of the expanded thyroid clonotypes exceeding 0.001.

In the case of this clonotype: Its antigen is currently unknown.

The clonotype was recovered from a man younger than 30 with Graves' hyperthyroidism. The sample consisted of blood.

CDR3 loop: CASRAGLAIGELFF. Written as DNA, the CDR3 is TGTGCCAGCAGGGCCGGACTAGCGATCGGGGAGCTGTTTTTT. The chain couples TRBV2 to TRBJ2-2, with 9 bases aligning to TRBD2. Looked up from germline, CDR1 is SNHLY and CDR2 is FYNNEI. V lost 6 bases, J lost 7 bases, and 6 bases stayed unmatched. The length of the CDR3 is 14 residues.